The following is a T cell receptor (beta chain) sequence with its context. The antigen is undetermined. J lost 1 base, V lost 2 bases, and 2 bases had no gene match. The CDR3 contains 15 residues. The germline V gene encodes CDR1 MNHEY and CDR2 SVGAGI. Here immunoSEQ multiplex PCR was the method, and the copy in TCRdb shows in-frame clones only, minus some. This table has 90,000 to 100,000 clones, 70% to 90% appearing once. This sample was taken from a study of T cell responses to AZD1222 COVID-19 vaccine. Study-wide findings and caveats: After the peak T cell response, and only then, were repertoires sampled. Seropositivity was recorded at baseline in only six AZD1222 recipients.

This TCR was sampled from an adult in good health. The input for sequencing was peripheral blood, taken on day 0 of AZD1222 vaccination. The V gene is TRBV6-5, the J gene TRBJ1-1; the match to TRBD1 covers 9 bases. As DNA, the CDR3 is TGTGCCAGCAGTTACCAGGGACAGGGGAACACTGAAGCTTTCTTT. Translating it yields CASSYQGQGNTEAFF.